One and the same sample provided the 12 T cell receptor beta chains below, sequenced in a study of blood T cell repertoires in COVID-19. Measured with immunoSEQ multiplex PCR; TCRdb has only the in-frame clones, and not every one. The sample records roughly 350,000 clones, about nine tenths being singletons. The sample was peripheral blood. Every receptor here comes from a woman aged 50 to 60 with COVID-19, enrolled during active disease.

The chain is built from TRBV19 and TRBJ2-7; D ambiguous. The V gene's germline CDR1 is LNHDA and CDR2 SQIVND (reference sequence). This CDR3 has 10 amino acids. The CDR3 sequence is CVTSGYEQYF. The CDR3 DNA is TGTGTCACCAGTGGCTACGAGCAGTACTTC.

The V gene is TRBV7-9, the J gene TRBJ2-3, with 9 bases matching TRBD1. The germline CDR1 and CDR2 sequences are SEHNR and FQNEAQ (reference sequence). J gave up 1 base and V 1 base, and 3 bases lay outside the gene matches. This CDR3 spans 16 amino acids. The CDR3 protein is CASSLVTGGGTDTQYF. CDR3 in DNA: TGTGCCAGCAGCTTAGTAACAGGGGGCGGCACAGATACGCAGTATTTT.

This chain joins TRBV24-1 and TRBJ2-2; D is possibly TRBD1 (7 bases). The CDR3 runs to 19 residues. With 6 bases removed from V and 4 bases from J, the gap between germline ends came to 26 bases. Germline CDR1 is KGHDR and CDR2 is SFDVKD. In nucleotides, the CDR3 is TGTGCCACCAGTCCTGGGGCTAAAGGAGGGGGCTTGATCACCGGGGAGCTGTTTTTT. The encoded protein is CATSPGAKGGGLITGELFF.

This sequence joins TRBV7-2 and TRBJ2-1; D perhaps matches TRBD2 (6 bases). The germline V gene has CDR1 SGHTA and CDR2 FQGNSA. The CDR3 length is 16 residues. V was cut by 5 bases and J by 9 bases, with 23 bases left in between. The CDR3 here is CASSIDFSGVRGEQFF. In DNA, the CDR3 is TGTGCCAGCAGCATCGATTTTTCGGGGGTTCGTGGTGAGCAGTTCTTC.

The chain combines TRBV7-9 with TRBJ2-7, with TRBD2 identical over 15 bases. There are 16 residues in the CDR3. V lost 5 bases and J lost 0; bases outside the gene matches: 2. CDR1 and CDR2 from the germline V gene are SEHNR and FQNEAQ (reference sequence). The CDR3 nucleotides read TGTGCCAGCAGCGGGACTAGCGGGAGGAGCTCCTACGAGCAGTACTTC. Its protein product is CASSGTSGRSSYEQYF.

This chain links TRBV29-1 with TRBJ2-1, with 8 bases matching TRBD1. Trimming removed 3 bases from V and 7 bases from J; junction bases left unmatched: 14. Germline assignment: CDR1 SQVTM and CDR2 ANQGSEA. The CDR3 is 16 residues long. CDR3 nucleotide sequence: TGCAGCGTTGATGGGGCGTTGGGGACAGGACAGAATGAGCAGTTCTTC. Translated: CSVDGALGTGQNEQFF.

This clone occurred once. The chain combines TRBV6-5 with TRBJ1-3; a possible D gene is TRBD1 (6 bases). Trimming removed 6 bases from V and 0 bases from J, with 9 bases in between. The germline V gene encodes CDR1 MNHEY and CDR2 SVGAGI. The CDR3 is made up of 14 amino acids. CDR3 bases: TGTGCCAGCAGACAGGGTTACTCTGGAAACACCATATATTTT. Translated: CASRQGYSGNTIYF.

The CDR3 nucleotides read TGTGCCAGCAGTTACTCGGGACAGGGTAATCAGCCCCAGCATTTT. It specifies CASSYSGQGNQPQHF. The chain employs TRBV6-5 and TRBJ1-5; 9 bases are shared with TRBD1. J lost 4 bases, V lost 0 bases, and 1 base had no gene match. The CDR3 spans 15 residues. CDR1 and CDR2 from the germline V gene are MNHEY and SVGAGI.

This clone was recorded once. This chain links TRBV20-1 with TRBJ1-1, with 7 bases that match TRBD1. CDR3 size: 16 residues. V dropped 3 bases and J dropped 4; count of bases not matched to a gene: 14. Germline V gives CDR1 DFQATT, CDR2 SNEGSKA (reference sequence). The CDR3 sequence: CSASRQGGVGGTEAFF. For the CDR3, the DNA is TGCAGTGCTAGTCGACAGGGAGGTGTGGGAGGCACTGAAGCTTTCTTT.

The chain combines TRBV19 with TRBJ2-1, with TRBD2 matching over 9 bases. The CDR3 is made up of 14 amino acids. Trimming took 6 bases from V and 9 from J; bases not matched to a gene: 9. From germline, CDR1 is LNHDA and CDR2 SQIVND (reference sequence). The chain's CDR3 is CASRPAGGPGEQFF. CDR3 in DNA: TGTGCCAGTAGACCGGCGGGAGGGCCAGGTGAGCAGTTCTTC.

The chain couples TRBV18 to TRBJ1-3; tentatively, D is TRBD1 (5 bases). V was clipped by 4 bases and J by 4 bases, with 20 bases between them. The length of the CDR3 is 17 residues. Per germline, CDR1 KGHSH and CDR2 LQKENI. The CDR3 is CASSQAWDPAGGNTIYF. The CDR3, as DNA: TGTGCCAGCTCACAAGCATGGGACCCAGCGGGAGGAAACACCATATATTTT.

The V gene is TRBV19, the J gene TRBJ1-3, with 7 nucleotides matching TRBD1. Germline V CDR1 and CDR2: LNHDA, SQIVND (reference sequence). This CDR3 region has 14 residues. V gave up 6 bases and J gave up 3 bases; unmatched junction bases: 5. CDR3 residues: CASRMTGNGNTIYF. The CDR3 bases are TGTGCCAGTAGAATGACAGGGAATGGAAACACCATATATTTT.